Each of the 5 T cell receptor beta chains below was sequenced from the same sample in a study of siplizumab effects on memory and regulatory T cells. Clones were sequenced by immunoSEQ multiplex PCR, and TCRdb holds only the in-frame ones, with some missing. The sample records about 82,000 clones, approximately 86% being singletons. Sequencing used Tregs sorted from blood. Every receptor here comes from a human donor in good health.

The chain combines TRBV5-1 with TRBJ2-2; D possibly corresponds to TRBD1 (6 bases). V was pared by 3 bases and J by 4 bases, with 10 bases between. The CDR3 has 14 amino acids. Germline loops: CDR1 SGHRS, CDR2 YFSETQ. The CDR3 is CASSSGHLTGELFF. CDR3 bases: TGCGCCAGCAGCTCGGGACACCTCACCGGGGAGCTGTTTTTT.

The CDR3 DNA reads TGTGCCAGCAGTGATAACCCTATGGCTGATAATTCACCCCTCCACTTT. Amino acids: CASSDNPMADNSPLHF. The gene calls are TRBV2 and TRBJ1-6, with D uncertain. V shed 3 bases and J shed 5 bases, with 14 bases lying between them. The CDR3 sequence is 16 residues long. Germline values: CDR1 SNHLY, CDR2 FYNNEI.

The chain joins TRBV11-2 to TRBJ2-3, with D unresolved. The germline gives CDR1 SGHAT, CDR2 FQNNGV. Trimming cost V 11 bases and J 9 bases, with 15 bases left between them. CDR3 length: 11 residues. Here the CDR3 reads CASEGVSTQYF. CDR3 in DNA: TGTGCCTCGGAAGGCGTCTCCACGCAGTATTTT. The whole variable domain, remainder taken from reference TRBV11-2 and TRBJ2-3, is EAGVAQSPRYKIIEKRQSVAFWCNPISGHATLYWYQQILGQGPKLLIQFQNNGVVDDSQLPKDRFSAERLKGVDSTLKIQPAKLEDSAVYLCASEGVSTQYFGPGTRLTVL.

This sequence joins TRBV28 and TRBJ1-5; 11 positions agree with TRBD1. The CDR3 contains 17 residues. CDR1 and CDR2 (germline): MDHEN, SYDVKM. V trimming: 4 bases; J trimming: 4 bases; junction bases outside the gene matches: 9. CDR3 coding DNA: TGTGCCAGCAGTTCGCCCTCGGACAGGGGGCCTAATCAGCCCCAGCATTTT. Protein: CASSSPSDRGPNQPQHF. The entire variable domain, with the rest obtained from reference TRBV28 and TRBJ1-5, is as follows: DVKVTQSSRYLVKRTGEKVFLECVQDMDHENMFWYRQDPGLGLRLIYFSYDVKMKEKGDIPEGYSVSREKKERFSLILESASTNQTSMYLCASSSPSDRGPNQPQHFGDGTRLSIL.

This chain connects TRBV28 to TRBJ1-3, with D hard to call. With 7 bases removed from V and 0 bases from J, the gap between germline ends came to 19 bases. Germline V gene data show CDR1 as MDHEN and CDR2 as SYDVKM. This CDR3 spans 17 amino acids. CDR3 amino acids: CASNGAGNLFSGNTIYF. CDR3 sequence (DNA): TGTGCCAGCAATGGTGCAGGCAACCTTTTCTCTGGAAACACCATATATTTT.